Each of the 27 T cell receptor beta chains below was sequenced from the same sample in a study of metastatic and nonmetastatic thyroid tumors. Patients were all untreated before their thyroid surgery. TCRdb reassembled clones from the PCR reads with MiXCR. The sample has more than 8,500 clones; more than 25% are singletons. The specimen sequenced was adjacent normal tissue. The receptor source for this set is a female donor with papillary thyroid cancer or a benign thyroid nodule (not recorded which). Some clones in this sample may be carry-over from other donors' samples.

This clone was recorded a few times. V gene TRBV2 combines with J gene TRBJ1-2; unclear D gene. The CDR3 spans 15 residues. Between the trimmed V and J ends, which lost 6 bases and 6 bases, there was a span of 20 bases. Germline V CDR1 and CDR2: SNHLY, FYNNEI. DNA of the CDR3: TGTGCCAGCAGGCCCTCCCGCGGGTTTGAACATGGCTACACCTTC. It is translated as CASRPSRGFEHGYTF.

In its sample, this clone ranks as large. This sequence joins TRBV12-3 or TRBV12-4 and TRBJ1-1; D gene unclear. Trimming removed 2 bases from V and 5 bases from J, with 9 bases in between. The CDR3 contains 13 residues. The CDR3 is CASSLKGRTEAFF. DNA for the CDR3: TGTGCCAGCAGTTTAAAGGGTCGGACTGAAGCTTTCTTT.

For this clone: At one boundary the junction diverges from the germline segment, which might be a read error. The rearrangement links TRBV27 to TRBJ2-5; maybe TRBD2 (6 bases). Germline V lookup: CDR1 MNHEY, CDR2 SMNVEV (reference sequence). CDR3 length: 17 residues. The CDR3 reads CASSTRLEGPLQETQYF. The CDR3 DNA reads as TGTGCCAGCAGTACCCGACTAGAGGGACCCCTACAAGAGACACAGTACTTC.

This sequence joins TRBV19 and TRBJ1-2, with TRBD1 identical over 8 bases. This CDR3 spans 15 amino acids. Unmatched junction bases numbered 9, after V lost 1 base and J lost 8 bases. CDR1 is LNHDA, CDR2 SQIVND, per germline (reference sequence). CDR3 nucleotide sequence: TGTGCCAGTAGTATAGGCACAAGGACAGGGAGCGGCTACACCTTC. Translated: CASSIGTRTGSGYTF.

V and J are TRBV20-1 and TRBJ2-1, with TRBD2 as a possible D gene (6 bases). CDR1 DFQATT and CDR2 SNEGSKA come from the germline V gene (reference sequence). The CDR3 spans 12 residues. Trimming took 6 bases from V and 7 from J, leaving 13 bases between them. The CDR3 nucleotides read TGCAGTGCCACCCCTGGGGGGAATGAGCAGTTCTTC. Translation gives CSATPGGNEQFF.

This clone came up many times. With a much larger clone just one base away, this may be a read error. This chain uses TRBV11-3 with TRBJ1-6; no firm D call. This CDR3 region has 14 residues. The V gene's germline CDR1 is SGHNT and CDR2 YENEEA. The CDR3 here is CASSFQGINSSLHF. As DNA, the CDR3 is TGTGCCAGCAGCTTCCAAGGGATAAATTCATCCCTCCACTTT.

The table lists this clone with a few counts. The chain links TRBV5-1 to TRBJ2-1; 8 bases agree with TRBD1. V trimming: 0 bases; J trimming: 8 bases; junction bases outside the gene matches: 7. The CDR3 has 15 amino acids. Germline CDR1 is SGHRS and CDR2 is YFSETQ. The CDR3 sequence is CASSLEGRGQDEQFF. The CDR3 DNA reads as TGCGCCAGCAGCTTGGAGGGCAGGGGGCAGGATGAGCAGTTCTTC.

The gene calls are TRBV4-1 and TRBJ1-5; TRBD1 is a possible D gene (5 bases). This CDR3 has 17 amino acids. V was trimmed by 0 bases and J by 0 bases, leaving 12 bases between them. Germline CDR1 reads MGHRA; CDR2 reads YSYEKL. In DNA form, the CDR3 reads TGCGCCAGCAGCCAAGATGGGGGACGGATTAGCAATCAGCCCCAGCATTTT. As protein: CASSQDGGRISNQPQHF.

A remark on this clone: At one of its ends the junction is not consistent with the germline gene, which may arise from a read error. This chain uses TRBV4-2 with TRBJ1-3; D is possibly TRBD1 (5 bases). From germline, CDR1 is LGHNA and CDR2 YNFKEQ. This CDR3 region has 16 residues. CDR3 protein: CVSSQDSDISGNTIYF. DNA for the CDR3: TGTGTCAGCAGCCAAGATTCGGACATCTCTGGAAACACCATATATTTT.

This rearrangement joins TRBV6-1 to TRBJ2-3; perhaps TRBD1 as D (6 bases). The V gene's germline CDR1 is MNHNS and CDR2 SASEGT. This CDR3 region has 12 residues. With 6 bases removed from V and 9 bases from J, the gap between germline ends came to 13 bases. CDR3 in DNA: TGTGCCAGCAGCGATACAGGGTCAACGCAGTATTTT. Amino acid sequence: CASSDTGSTQYF.

CDR3 nucleotides: TGCGCCAGGCCATACCGGGATAGGGTTTACACTGGGGCCAACTTTCTGACTTTC. Translated, it gives CARPYRDRVYTGANFLTF. J is TRBJ2-6 and V is TRBV5-1; TRBD1 or TRBD2 may be the D gene (5 bases each). Germline loops: CDR1 SGHRS, CDR2 YFSETQ. V gave up 8 bases and J gave up 16 bases, with 37 bases separating them. This CDR3 is built from 18 residues.

This clone was seen a few times. The chain combines TRBV2 with TRBJ2-1; 9 nucleotides align to TRBD2. V gave up 6 bases and J gave up 8 bases; unmatched junction bases: 11. The CDR3 loop spans 15 amino acids. Germline V gene lookup returns CDR1 SNHLY and CDR2 FYNNEI. The CDR3 loop reads CASRVAGAGGHEQFF. The CDR3 coding sequence is TGTGCCAGCAGGGTAGCGGGAGCGGGGGGCCATGAGCAGTTCTTC. The whole variable domain, remainder taken from reference TRBV2 and TRBJ2-1, is EPEVTQTPSHQVTQMGQEVILRCVPISNHLYFYWYRQILGQKVEFLVSFYNNEISEKSEIFDDQFSVERPDGSNFTLKIRSTKLEDSAMYFCASRVAGAGGHEQFFGPGTRLTVL.

The gene calls are TRBV9 and TRBJ1-5; D is unresolved. The CDR3 length is 14 residues. Trimming took off 0 bases at V and 3 bases at J, with 7 bases between the two ends. CDR1 is SGDLS, CDR2 YYNGEE, per germline. CDR3 nucleotide sequence: TGTGCCAGCAGCGTAGGGGTTAACAATCAGCCCCAGCATTTT. It translates to CASSVGVNNQPQHF.

By share, this clone counts as medium-sized. The chain uses TRBV7-3 and TRBJ1-1, with 7 bases matching TRBD1. The CDR3 spans 12 residues. CDR1 is SGHTA and CDR2 is FQGTGA in the germline V gene. Unmatched junction bases numbered 0, after V lost 0 bases and J lost 8 bases. The chain's CDR3 is CASSLTGQEAFF. The CDR3 bases are TGTGCCAGCAGCTTAACGGGACAGGAAGCTTTCTTT.

This clone appeared a few times. V gene TRBV2 combines with J gene TRBJ2-3; D gene ambiguous. The V end was cut by 4 bases, the J end by 0 bases, with 11 bases between. Looked up from germline, CDR1 is SNHLY and CDR2 is FYNNEI. The CDR3 sequence is 15 residues long. CDR3 region: CASSVVGQSTDTQYF. The CDR3 DNA follows: TGTGCCAGCAGTGTTGTTGGTCAGAGCACAGATACGCAGTATTTT. The full variable domain, its missing parts supplied by reference TRBV2 and TRBJ2-3, is EPEVTQTPSHQVTQMGQEVILRCVPISNHLYFYWYRQILGQKVEFLVSFYNNEISEKSEIFDDQFSVERPDGSNFTLKIRSTKLEDSAMYFCASSVVGQSTDTQYFGPGTRLTVL.

This clone was observed at least ten times. The chain links TRBV4-2 to TRBJ2-3; the match to TRBD2 covers 10 bases. Germline trimming cut 4 bases from V and 3 bases from J; bases unmatched to any gene: 13. The CDR3 runs 18 residues. In germline, CDR1 is LGHNA, CDR2 YNFKEQ. CDR3 loop: CASSPQGDSSGRTDTQYF. CDR3 coding DNA: TGTGCCAGCAGCCCCCAGGGCGATAGTAGCGGGAGGACAGATACGCAGTATTTT.

This clone was observed a handful of times. CDR3 region: CASTREGDSYEQYF. The CDR3 coding sequence is TGTGCCAGCACTAGAGAGGGGGATTCCTACGAGCAGTACTTC. The chain uses TRBV28 and TRBJ2-7; possible D gene TRBD1, 6 bases. Trimming removed 7 bases at V and 1 base at J, with 14 bases between. Germline CDR1 MDHEN, CDR2 SYDVKM. The CDR3 has 14 amino acids.

This chain uses TRBV20-1 with TRBJ1-2; D remains unclear. Germline CDR1 reads DFQATT; CDR2 reads SNEGSKA (reference sequence). V shed 0 bases and J shed 8 bases, with 16 bases lying between them. The CDR3 totals 14 residues. The CDR3 here is CSARDQGWAGGYTF. Written as DNA, the CDR3 is TGCAGTGCTAGAGATCAAGGCTGGGCGGGAGGCTACACCTTC.

This clone is judged large. The V gene is TRBV27, the J gene TRBJ2-3, with TRBD1 matching over 7 bases. The germline gives CDR1 MNHEY, CDR2 SMNVEV (reference sequence). The CDR3 totals 15 residues. The V and J ends lost 2 bases and 2 bases, in that order; junction bases with no gene match: 4. CDR3 in DNA: TGTGCCAGCAGTTTAGCGGACAGGACCACAGATACGCAGTATTTT. Protein product: CASSLADRTTDTQYF.

This clone was seen more than once but under ten times. V usage is TRBV2 and J usage is TRBJ1-2; 11 bases line up with TRBD1. CDR1 and CDR2 from the germline V gene are SNHLY and FYNNEI. V lost 11 bases to trimming and J lost 6 bases; unmatched junction nucleotides: 5. The CDR3 has 12 residues. The CDR3, as DNA: TGTGCCCGGGGGGACAGGGGGAATGGCTACACCTTC. Encoded protein: CARGDRGNGYTF. The full variable domain, in which reference TRBV2 and TRBJ1-2 provide the parts outside the CDR3, is EPEVTQTPSHQVTQMGQEVILRCVPISNHLYFYWYRQILGQKVEFLVSFYNNEISEKSEIFDDQFSVERPDGSNFTLKIRSTKLEDSAMYFCARGDRGNGYTFGSGTRLTVV.

A word on this clone: This sample also contains other DNA sequences that code for the same CDR3. V and J are TRBV3-1 and TRBJ2-5, with D hard to call. CDR1 LGHDT and CDR2 YNNKEL come from the germline V gene (reference sequence). The CDR3 contains 13 residues. The V end was cut by 10 bases, the J end by 8 bases, with 20 bases between. This CDR3 reads CATHPGGGETQYF. The CDR3 DNA sequence: TGTGCCACACACCCAGGTGGTGGAGAAACCCAGTACTTC.

The table lists this clone with many counts. The chain couples TRBV3-1 to TRBJ1-2; D gene unclear. The CDR3 spans 15 residues. Trimming left V 0 bases short and J 8 bases short, with 16 bases between. Germline V CDR1 and CDR2: LGHDT, YNNKEL (reference sequence). The CDR3 DNA follows: TGTGCCAGCAGCCAAGATCAGGCTTGGGTGGGCGGCTACACCTTC. This encodes CASSQDQAWVGGYTF.

This clone was detected ten times or more. Since a much larger clone is just one base distant, this may be a read error. The chain has TRBV7-6 and TRBJ1-5; D gene ambiguous. Germline loops: CDR1 SGHVS, CDR2 FNYEAQ. The CDR3 loop spans 14 amino acids. CDR3: CASSPGNSNRPQHF. Written as DNA, the CDR3 is TGTGCCAGCAGCCCCGGAAACAGCAATCGGCCCCAGCATTTT.

This clone was observed at least ten times. The chain is built from TRBV5-4 and TRBJ2-1; D is unresolved. The CDR3 consists of 15 residues. Trimming removed 1 base from V and 0 bases from J, with 8 bases in between. Germline V CDR1 and CDR2: SGHNT, YYREEE (reference sequence). CDR3 nucleotide sequence: TGTGCCAGCAGCTTGTGGCCCGACTCCTACAATGAGCAGTTCTTC. Its protein is CASSLWPDSYNEQFF.

J is TRBJ1-1 and V is TRBV6-5; D call uncertain. Germline V gene sequence: CDR1 MNHEY, CDR2 SVGAGI. The CDR3 totals 12 residues. V was cut by 6 bases and J by 2 bases, with 7 bases left in between. The chain's CDR3 is CASRYTNTEAFF. DNA of the CDR3: TGTGCCAGCAGGTACACAAACACTGAAGCTTTCTTT.

This clone was recorded a few times. The gene calls are TRBV20-1 and TRBJ1-2, with D perhaps matching TRBD1 (6 bases). Germline CDR1 is DFQATT and CDR2 is SNEGSKA (reference sequence). The CDR3 contains 9 residues. V lost 8 bases, J lost 8 bases, and 9 bases lay in between. CDR3 coding DNA: TGCAGTCTGGGGACAGGCTACACCTTC. Translation gives CSLGTGYTF.

This clone was counted ten times or more. This rearrangement joins TRBV3-1 to TRBJ2-4; the D gene is possibly TRBD2 (6 bases). The V gene lost 0 bases and the J gene lost 9 bases, with 15 bases spanning the gap. This CDR3 contains 15 residues. Germline V gene lookup returns CDR1 LGHDT and CDR2 YNNKEL (reference sequence). The CDR3 coding sequence is TGTGCCAGCAGCCAAGAAGGAGGGAGAGAGAGCATTCAGTACTTC. Its translation: CASSQEGGRESIQYF.